The 20 T cell receptor beta chains reported below all come from one sample, sequenced in a study of blood T cells in healthy people across ages. Alongside a J-beta primer mix, a sample-barcoded 5' primer served in a second PCR lasting about 7 to 11 cycles. MiXCR was run by TCRdb on the 5' RACE reads, yielding one entry per CDR3 protein. The sample records around 1,000,000 distinct CDR3 sequences, approximately 26% being singletons. The sample was also reused in another study, on T cells of mothers and their children.

Sequenced input: blood. These receptors came from a girl aged 2 to 9 in good health.

This rearrangement joins TRBV6-5 to TRBJ1-1; D is unresolved. The germline gives CDR1 MNHEY, CDR2 SVGAGI. The length of the CDR3 is 13 residues. Trimming left V 2 bases short and J 1 base short, with 5 bases between. The CDR3 sequence: CASSYIPNTEAFF. CDR3 nucleotide sequence: TGTGCCAGCAGTTACATCCCGAACACTGAAGCTTTCTTT.

There are a few counts of this clonotype. The rearrangement uses TRBV7-3 and TRBJ2-5; D is uncertain. CDR1 is SGHTA, CDR2 FQGTGA, per germline. The CDR3 is 13 amino acids. V shed 4 bases and J shed 5 bases, with 11 bases lying between them. The CDR3 spells CASSSSHLETQYF. The CDR3 coding sequence is TGTGCCAGCAGCTCCTCGCACCTCGAGACCCAGTACTTC.

The chain joins TRBV29-1 to TRBJ2-1, with 14 bases identical to TRBD2. The CDR3 totals 17 residues. The V segment lost 5 bases and the J segment 0 bases; nucleotides outside the gene matches: 6. Germline values: CDR1 SQVTM, CDR2 ANQGSEA. CDR3 loop: CSVTGGLAGVSYNEQFF. The CDR3 DNA is TGCAGCGTTACAGGGGGACTAGCGGGAGTCTCCTACAATGAGCAGTTCTTC.

To note about this clonotype: One end of the junction varies from germline; a read error may be responsible. The chain couples TRBV4-1 to TRBJ2-7, with TRBD2 matching 13 bases. The CDR3 spans 13 residues. Germline V gene sequence: CDR1 MGHRA, CDR2 YSYEKL. The CDR3 DNA is TGCGCCAGCAGCCAAGACCCTACTAGCGGGAGGGACTTC. Encoded protein: CASSQDPTSGRDF.

This clonotype was observed a few times. This chain links TRBV7-9 with TRBJ1-1; D unclear. The ends were cut back, 8 bases at V and 3 bases at J, with 13 bases in the middle. This CDR3 is 13 amino acids long. Germline values: CDR1 SEHNR, CDR2 FQNEAQ (reference sequence). The DNA for the CDR3 is TGTGCCAGCCTCGGCGGGCCGGACACTGAAGCTTTCTTT. Translated: CASLGGPDTEAFF.

This clonotype has only a few counts. The rearrangement uses TRBV2 and TRBJ1-2; D ambiguous. Germline V gene lookup returns CDR1 SNHLY and CDR2 FYNNEI. The CDR3 totals 11 residues. Trimming shortened V by 7 bases and J by 5 bases, and 8 bases separated the two germline ends. The chain's CDR3 is CASTQEYGYTF. In DNA form, the CDR3 reads TGTGCCAGCACTCAAGAGTATGGCTACACCTTC. The full variable domain, with the rest looked up from reference TRBV2 and TRBJ1-2, is EPEVTQTPSHQVTQMGQEVILRCVPISNHLYFYWYRQILGQKVEFLVSFYNNEISEKSEIFDDQFSVERPDGSNFTLKIRSTKLEDSAMYFCASTQEYGYTFGSGTRLTVV.

The chain carries TRBV14 and TRBJ2-7, with 8 bases matching TRBD2. This CDR3 comprises 15 residues. V gave up 3 bases and J gave up 6 bases; unmatched junction bases: 10. Germline assignment: CDR1 SGHDN and CDR2 FVKESK. CDR3 in amino acids: CASSHFRTSHGEQYF. DNA of the CDR3: TGTGCCAGCAGCCATTTCAGGACTAGCCATGGCGAGCAGTACTTC.

This clonotype was detected many times. The chain has TRBV7-2 and TRBJ2-5; D is ambiguous. V lost 2 bases and J lost 5, with 6 bases in between. Per germline, CDR1 SGHTA and CDR2 FQGNSA. CDR3 length: 12 amino acids. DNA of the CDR3: TGTGCCAGCAGCTTACAGGAGGAGACCCAGTACTTC. Its protein is CASSLQEETQYF.

This clonotype came up a few times. The V and J genes are TRBV20-1 and TRBJ1-6, with 7 bases identical to TRBD1. The germline gives CDR1 DFQATT, CDR2 SNEGSKA (reference sequence). The CDR3 is made up of 17 amino acids. Trimming at V came to 2 bases and at J to 0 bases, leaving 7 bases not matched to a gene. The CDR3 spells CSARRGQLSSYNSPLHF. The CDR3 DNA reads as TGCAGTGCTAGAAGGGGACAGTTGAGCTCCTATAATTCACCCCTCCACTTT.

This chain connects TRBV5-6 to TRBJ2-4; D is unclear. The germline CDR1 and CDR2 sequences are SGHDT and YYEEEE. V was pared by 1 base and J by 8 bases, with 10 bases between. This CDR3 contains 13 residues. The CDR3 DNA follows: TGTGCCAGCAGCTTGTTCTTGAAGGACATTCAGTACTTC. It translates to CASSLFLKDIQYF.

This clonotype occurred a few times. The chain links TRBV10-3 to TRBJ2-7, with D tentatively TRBD2 (6 bases). The germline V gene has CDR1 ENHRY and CDR2 SYGVKD. The V gene lost 6 bases and the J gene lost 1 base, with 10 bases spanning the gap. The CDR3 is made up of 13 amino acids. CDR3 coding DNA: TGTGCCATCAGGGCCGGGAGTTCCTACGAGCAGTACTTC. Amino acids: CAIRAGSSYEQYF.

This clonotype came up once. The chain combines TRBV9 with TRBJ2-7, with 16 bases matching TRBD2. The length of the CDR3 is 16 residues. V lost 3 bases to trimming and J lost 5 bases; unmatched junction nucleotides: 5. CDR1 SGDLS and CDR2 YYNGEE come from the germline V gene. For the CDR3, the DNA is TGTGCCAGCAGCGAGGGACTAGCGGGAGGGTTCAACGAGCAGTACTTC. Protein product: CASSEGLAGGFNEQYF.

The rearrangement joins TRBV7-2 to TRBJ2-4; 7 nucleotides match TRBD2. V shed 3 bases and J 8 bases; nucleotides not matched to a gene: 1. The CDR3 extends over 12 amino acids. The germline V gene has CDR1 SGHTA and CDR2 FQGNSA. CDR3: CASSFGGDIQYF. In nucleotides, the CDR3 is TGTGCCAGCAGCTTTGGGGGGGACATTCAGTACTTC.

J is TRBJ2-5 and V is TRBV20-1; TRBD2 matches 10 bases. Matching the DNA end better, TRBJ2-1 makes the J call doubtful. CDR3 length: 15 amino acids. Germline loops: CDR1 DFQATT, CDR2 SNEGSKA (reference sequence). Here the CDR3 DNA reads TGCAGTGCTCTTCCCCTAGCGGGAGTCAAGGATGAGCAGTTCTTC. This codes for CSALPLAGVKDEQFF.

J is TRBJ2-7 and V is TRBV28; 11 bases match TRBD1. Per germline, CDR1 MDHEN and CDR2 SYDVKM. The CDR3 is 16 amino acids. The V gene end was trimmed by 5 bases and the J gene end by 6 bases; junction bases not matched to a gene: 12. The CDR3 reads CASSPEVGQGVSEQYF. The CDR3 DNA follows: TGTGCCAGCAGTCCCGAGGTGGGACAGGGGGTCTCCGAGCAGTACTTC.

In its sample, this clonotype was seen a few times. This rearrangement joins TRBV20-1 to TRBJ2-3; the match to TRBD2 covers 7 bases. V was pared by 0 bases and J by 4 bases, with 4 bases of the junction left unmatched. The CDR3 contains 14 residues. Germline V lookup: CDR1 DFQATT, CDR2 SNEGSKA (reference sequence). CDR3: CSARDLLAPDTQYF. CDR3 coding DNA: TGCAGTGCTAGAGATTTACTAGCGCCAGATACGCAGTATTTT.

This clonotype was observed a few times. The chain recombines TRBV6-5 with TRBJ2-1; TRBD2 matches 8 bases. Per the germline V gene, CDR1 is MNHEY and CDR2 is SVGAGI. The CDR3 loop spans 15 amino acids. V gave up 6 bases and J gave up 3 bases; unmatched junction bases: 7. The CDR3: CASSTTSGVYNEQFF. For the CDR3, the DNA is TGTGCCAGCAGCACCACTAGCGGCGTCTACAATGAGCAGTTCTTC.

With respect to this clonotype: As the CDR3 is not closed by the conserved phenylalanine or tryptophan, this likely results from a read error. This chain joins TRBV18 and TRBJ2-1; D uncertain. Trimming cost V 2 bases and J 3 bases, with 17 bases left between them. The germline V gene encodes CDR1 KGHSH and CDR2 LQKENI. The CDR3 runs to 17 residues. The CDR3 DNA follows: TGTGCCAGCTCACCAGAAAATGGGTGGGGTTTCTACAATGAGCAGTTCTCC. Protein sequence: CASSPENGWGFYNEQFS.

This chain joins TRBV12-5 and TRBJ2-7, with D hard to call. This CDR3 is built from 16 residues. V was trimmed by 1 base and J by 0 bases, leaving 13 bases between them. The germline gives CDR1 LGHNT, CDR2 FRNRAP. CDR3 sequence (DNA): TGTGCTAGTGGTTTGGGGATAGGGTTGAGCTCCTACGAGCAGTACTTC. This sequence encodes CASGLGIGLSSYEQYF.

V usage is TRBV29-1 and J usage is TRBJ2-5; D gene ambiguous. The DNA matches TRBJ2-1 better at its end, which makes the J call doubtful. This CDR3 comprises 13 residues. Germline V gene data show CDR1 as SQVTM and CDR2 as ANQGSEA. The CDR3 bases are TGCAGCGTTGAACCCCTCGCGGTCTATGAGCAGTTCTTC. This sequence encodes CSVEPLAVYEQFF.